A selection of T cell receptor beta chains follows, all from one sample in a study of PD-1 blockade in classical Hodgkin lymphoma. Assay: immunoSEQ multiplex PCR; the TCRdb copy retains only in-frame clones and omits some. The profile covers about 14,000 clones, with about four fifths appearing a single time and 22% taken by the ten largest. The sample in question was peripheral blood mononuclear cells (PBMCs), obtained at baseline. Receptor source: a human donor with classical Hodgkin lymphoma. Each CDR3 is given with its conserved first and last residue. D genes are given only for firm matches. A clone size is listed for some rows: how often the clone was seen (once, few, many), or a class if it is expanded.

v_call	j_call	d_call	clone_size	cdr3_aa	cdr3_nt
TRBV4-1	TRBJ1-2	.	.	CASSQDLGTHANYGYTF	TGCGCCAGCAGCCAAGACTTGGGCACACACGCTAACTATGGCTACACCTTC
TRBV6-5	TRBJ1-5	.	.	CASSYSRQNQPQHF	TGTGCCAGCAGTTATAGCCGACAGAATCAGCCCCAGCATTTT
TRBV6-4	TRBJ2-2	TRBD1	.	CASSDSGTGDTGELFF	TGTGCCAGCAGTGACTCTGGGACAGGGGACACCGGGGAGCTGTTTTTT
TRBV6-5	TRBJ2-3	TRBD2	.	CASSYRGGDTQYF	TGTGCCAGCAGTTACCGGGGGGGGGATACGCAGTATTTT
TRBV10-2	TRBJ2-1	TRBD2	.	CASNPGLAGLEQFF	TGCGCCAGTAATCCGGGACTAGCGGGGTTAGAGCAGTTCTTC
TRBV28	TRBJ2-7	TRBD1	.	CASRSGGHFTYEQYF	TGTGCCAGCAGGTCAGGGGGCCATTTTACCTACGAGCAGTACTTC
TRBV12-5	TRBJ2-3	.	.	CASGVGVADTQYF	TGTGCTAGTGGCGTCGGGGTAGCAGATACGCAGTATTTT
TRBV10-1	TRBJ2-7	TRBD1	.	CASSEDGTGEDEQYF	TGCGCCAGCAGTGAGGACGGGACAGGGGAGGACGAGCAGTACTTC
TRBV10-3	TRBJ2-3	.	.	CAIRGGLADTQYF	TGTGCCATCAGAGGGGGGTTAGCAGATACGCAGTATTTT
TRBV4-1	TRBJ1-4	TRBD1	.	CASSLPGQGREKLFF	TGCGCCAGCAGCCTGCCGGGACAGGGGAGGGAAAAACTGTTTTTT
TRBV27	TRBJ2-2	TRBD1	.	CASSLVGQGALNTGELFF	TGTGCCAGCAGTTTAGTGGGACAGGGGGCCCTGAACACCGGGGAGCTGTTTTTT
TRBV7-3	TRBJ2-3	TRBD2	.	CASSLNGGGAGDTQYF	TGTGCCAGCAGCTTAAATGGCGGGGGGGCCGGAGATACGCAGTATTTT
TRBV4-2	TRBJ2-1	.	few	CASSQGGGRSYNEQFF	TGTGCCAGCAGCCAAGGAGGAGGGCGCTCCTACAATGAGCAGTTCTTC
TRBV6-4	TRBJ1-5	TRBD1	once	CASSGQGGNQPQHF	TGTGCCAGCAGTGGACAGGGTGGAAATCAGCCCCAGCATTTT
TRBV7-3	TRBJ2-7	.	.	CASSSQGLGEQYF	TGTGCCAGCAGCTCACAGGGTCTGGGCGAGCAGTACTTC
TRBV10-3	TRBJ1-4	.	.	CAISGGIDEKLFF	TGTGCCATCAGTGGGGGAATAGATGAAAAACTGTTTTTT
TRBV19	TRBJ1-5	.	.	CASSIRMGQPQHF	TGTGCCAGTAGTATAAGGATGGGTCAGCCCCAGCATTTT
TRBV2	TRBJ2-7	TRBD1	once	CASSSQGFGSEQYF	TGTGCCAGCAGTTCACAGGGGTTCGGGTCTGAGCAGTACTTC
TRBV7-9	TRBJ2-2	.	.	CASSLGTLEAGELFF	TGTGCCAGCAGCTTAGGGACTCTGGAGGCCGGGGAGCTGTTTTTT
TRBV5-1	TRBJ2-3	TRBD1	.	CASSLGQSTDTQYF	TGCGCCAGCAGCCTGGGACAGTCCACAGATACGCAGTATTTT
TRBV10-3	TRBJ2-7	.	.	CAIKGAGQSFSYEQYF	TGTGCCATCAAGGGGGCGGGACAGTCCTTTTCCTACGAGCAGTACTTC
TRBV2	TRBJ1-3	.	.	CATHVYGGSGNTIYF	TGTGCCACCCACGTCTACGGGGGATCTGGAAACACCATATATTTT
TRBV6-5	TRBJ2-5	.	.	CASSYSNSWETQYF	TGTGCCAGCAGTTACTCGAACAGCTGGGAGACCCAGTACTTC
TRBV7-6	TRBJ2-3	TRBD2	.	CASSFSGGVLDTQYF	TGTGCCAGCAGCTTTAGCGGGGGGGTGTTAGATACGCAGTATTTT
TRBV18	TRBJ2-1	.	medium-sized	CASSPLWEQFF	TGTGCCAGCTCACCCCTGTGGGAGCAGTTCTTC
TRBV6-6	TRBJ1-4	TRBD1	.	CASSYSGTALNEKLFF	TGTGCCAGCAGTTACTCGGGGACAGCCCTTAATGAAAAACTGTTTTTT
TRBV2	TRBJ1-2	TRBD1	.	CASSDRGRAYGYTF	TGTGCCAGCAGTGACAGGGGGCGCGCCTATGGCTACACCTTC
TRBV7-6	TRBJ1-5	TRBD1	.	CASSLFPQGAPGQPQHF	TGTGCCAGCAGCTTATTCCCCCAGGGGGCCCCAGGTCAGCCCCAGCATTTT
TRBV9	TRBJ1-2	.	.	CASSPSGVGYTF	TGTGCCAGCAGCCCATCTGGGGTCGGCTACACCTTC
TRBV19	TRBJ1-4	TRBD1	.	CASSIEGTGQNEKLFF	TGTGCCAGTAGTATAGAGGGGACAGGGCAGAATGAAAAACTGTTTTTT
TRBV27	TRBJ1-5	.	.	CASSPTRGQPQHF	TGTGCCAGCAGTCCTACCCGGGGGCAGCCCCAGCATTTT
TRBV27	TRBJ2-5	.	.	CASSLLGLQETQYF	TGTGCCAGCAGTTTATTGGGCCTTCAAGAGACCCAGTACTTC
TRBV2	TRBJ1-5	.	.	CASSEARGGKAQHF	TGTGCCAGCAGTGAAGCCAGGGGAGGCAAAGCCCAGCATTTT
TRBV28	TRBJ1-5	.	.	CASSFRQPQHF	TGTGCCAGCAGTTTCCGGCAGCCCCAGCATTTT
TRBV2	TRBJ1-2	.	.	CASSRDGAREGYTF	TGTGCCAGCAGCCGGGACGGGGCCCGGGAGGGCTACACCTTC